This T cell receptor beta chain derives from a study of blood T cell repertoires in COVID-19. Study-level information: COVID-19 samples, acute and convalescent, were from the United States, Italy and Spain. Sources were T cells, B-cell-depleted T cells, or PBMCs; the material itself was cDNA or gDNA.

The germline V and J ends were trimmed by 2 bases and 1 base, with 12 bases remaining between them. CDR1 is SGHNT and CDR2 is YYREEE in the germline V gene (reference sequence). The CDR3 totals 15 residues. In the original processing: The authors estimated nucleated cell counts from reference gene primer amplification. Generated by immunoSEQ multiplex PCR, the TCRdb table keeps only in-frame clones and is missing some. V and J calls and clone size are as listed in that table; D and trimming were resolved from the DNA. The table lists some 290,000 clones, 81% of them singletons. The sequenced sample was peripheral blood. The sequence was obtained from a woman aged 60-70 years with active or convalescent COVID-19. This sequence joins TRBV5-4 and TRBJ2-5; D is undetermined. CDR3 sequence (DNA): TGTGCCAGCAGCTTTTCCATTGGCGGCCAAGAGACCCAGTACTTC. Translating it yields CASSFSIGGQETQYF.